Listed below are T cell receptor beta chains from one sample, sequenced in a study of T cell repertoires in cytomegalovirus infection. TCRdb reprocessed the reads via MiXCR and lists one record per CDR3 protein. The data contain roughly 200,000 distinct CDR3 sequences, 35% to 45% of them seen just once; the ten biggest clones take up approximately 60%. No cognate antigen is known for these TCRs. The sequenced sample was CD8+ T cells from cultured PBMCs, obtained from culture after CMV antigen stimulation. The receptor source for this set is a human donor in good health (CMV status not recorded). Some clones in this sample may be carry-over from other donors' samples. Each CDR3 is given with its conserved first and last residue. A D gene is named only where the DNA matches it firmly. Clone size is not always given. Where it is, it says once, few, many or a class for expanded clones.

CDR3nt: TGTGCCAGCAATATGGGGGGGGCCCGAACTGAAGCTTTCTTT
CDR3aa: CASNMGGARTEAFF
d_gene: NA
j_gene: TRBJ1-1
v_gene: TRBV6-6
abundance: NA

CDR3nt: TGTGCCAGCAGTTCCCTGGCCGATTATGGGTCTGGCTACACCTTC
CDR3aa: CASSSLADYGSGYTF
d_gene: NA
j_gene: TRBJ1-2
v_gene: TRBV27
abundance: few

CDR3nt: TGTGCCAGCAGTTTCTTCCTAGCGGGGGGCTCAGATACGCAGTATTTT
CDR3aa: CASSFFLAGGSDTQYF
d_gene: TRBD2
j_gene: TRBJ2-3
v_gene: TRBV12-3/TRBV12-4
abundance: NA

CDR3nt: TGTGCCAGCAGTCCTTTGGCGCAGGCCACTGAAGCTTTCTTT
CDR3aa: CASSPLAQATEAFF
d_gene: NA
j_gene: TRBJ1-1
v_gene: TRBV6-6
abundance: NA

CDR3nt: TGTGCCAGCAGCCCCTCCGGGCGGGAGGAGGGGATCCTAGCCAAAAACATTCAGTACTTC
CDR3aa: CASSPSGREEGILAKNIQYF
d_gene: TRBD2
j_gene: TRBJ2-4
v_gene: TRBV7-2
abundance: many

CDR3nt: TGTGCCAGCAGTGATAGACAGCCTAACACCGGGGAGCTGTTTTTT
CDR3aa: CASSDRQPNTGELFF
d_gene: NA
j_gene: TRBJ2-2
v_gene: TRBV25-1
abundance: NA

CDR3nt: TGTGCCAGCAGCCCCTGGGACCCCTATAATTCACCCCTCCACTTT
CDR3aa: CASSPWDPYNSPLHF
d_gene: NA
j_gene: TRBJ1-6
v_gene: TRBV11-2
abundance: NA

CDR3nt: TGTGCCAGCAGCTCAATAGACAGGGGGCGGCACGAGCAGTACTTC
CDR3aa: CASSSIDRGRHEQYF
d_gene: TRBD1
j_gene: TRBJ2-7
v_gene: TRBV7-2
abundance: many

CDR3nt: TGTGCCAGCAGCCAAGAGCTGGGAGACCGGGACCTTCGGAGGGAGCAGTACTTC
CDR3aa: CASSQELGDRDLRREQYF
d_gene: NA
j_gene: TRBJ2-7
v_gene: TRBV14
abundance: few

CDR3nt: TGTGCCATCGGGGGGAGGTCCACGAACACCGGGGAGCTGTTTTTT
CDR3aa: CAIGGRSTNTGELFF
d_gene: NA
j_gene: TRBJ2-2
v_gene: TRBV10-3
abundance: many

CDR3nt: TGTGCCACCCTACGACAGGGAAACTATGGCTACACCTTC
CDR3aa: CATLRQGNYGYTF
d_gene: TRBD1
j_gene: TRBJ1-2
v_gene: TRBV28
abundance: NA

CDR3nt: TGTGCCAGTAGTATAACCCCCAGGGGGAATCAGCCCCAGCATTTT
CDR3aa: CASSITPRGNQPQHF
d_gene: TRBD1
j_gene: TRBJ1-5
v_gene: TRBV19
abundance: NA

CDR3nt: TGTGCCAGCAGCTTGAAGGGGGGCGCAGGGGAGACCCAGTACTTC
CDR3aa: CASSLKGGAGETQYF
d_gene: NA
j_gene: TRBJ2-5
v_gene: TRBV5-4
abundance: NA

CDR3nt: TGTGCCAGCAGCGGTAGCGGGAGGGCCAGAGATACGCAGTATTTT
CDR3aa: CASSGSGRARDTQYF
d_gene: TRBD2
j_gene: TRBJ2-3
v_gene: TRBV9
abundance: NA

CDR3nt: TGTGCCAGCAGCGCCCCAAAAGGAGGACTAGCGGGAGGTACCAATGAGCAGTTCTTC
CDR3aa: CASSAPKGGLAGGTNEQFF
d_gene: TRBD2
j_gene: TRBJ2-1
v_gene: TRBV9
abundance: NA

CDR3nt: TGCAGTGCTAGAACTTCGGACGGCTTTAATTCACCCCTCCACTTT
CDR3aa: CSARTSDGFNSPLHF
d_gene: NA
j_gene: TRBJ1-6
v_gene: TRBV20-1
abundance: NA

CDR3nt: TGTGCCAGCAGTGGGCAGCTTAATAATTCACCCCTCCACTTT
CDR3aa: CASSGQLNNSPLHF
d_gene: NA
j_gene: TRBJ1-6
v_gene: TRBV28
abundance: once

CDR3nt: TGTGCCAGCTCACATTCCGGACCTCACCCTTACGAGCAGTACTTC
CDR3aa: CASSHSGPHPYEQYF
d_gene: NA
j_gene: TRBJ2-7
v_gene: TRBV18
abundance: few

CDR3nt: TGTGCCAGCACCCTGGCCCAGAGCTCCTACGAGCAGTACTTC
CDR3aa: CASTLAQSSYEQYF
d_gene: NA
j_gene: TRBJ2-7
v_gene: TRBV28
abundance: NA

CDR3nt: TGTGCCAGCAGCTTAGGGACGGACCTCCCAGGAGCTTTCTTT
CDR3aa: CASSLGTDLPGAFF
d_gene: NA
j_gene: TRBJ1-1
v_gene: TRBV5-4
abundance: NA

CDR3nt: TGTGCCAGCAGTTACTCAGCTGGAGCCTACGAGCAGTACTTC
CDR3aa: CASSYSAGAYEQYF
d_gene: NA
j_gene: TRBJ2-7
v_gene: TRBV6-6
abundance: NA

CDR3nt: TGTGCCAGTAGTATTCCGGACGGCTTCTACGAGCAGTACTTC
CDR3aa: CASSIPDGFYEQYF
d_gene: NA
j_gene: TRBJ2-7
v_gene: TRBV19
abundance: NA

CDR3nt: TGTGCCAGCAGCTTGGGGACTAGCGGTAGTCCCTACGAGCAGTACTTC
CDR3aa: CASSLGTSGSPYEQYF
d_gene: TRBD2
j_gene: TRBJ2-7
v_gene: TRBV7-2
abundance: many

CDR3nt: TGTGCCAGCAGTTATCGCGCGCCTATCAGGAGCTATGGCTACACCTTC
CDR3aa: CASSYRAPIRSYGYTF
d_gene: NA
j_gene: TRBJ1-2
v_gene: TRBV6-5
abundance: NA

CDR3nt: TGCGCCAGCAGCCAAGATTCGGAGTATCCCGATGAGCAGTACTTC
CDR3aa: CASSQDSEYPDEQYF
d_gene: NA
j_gene: TRBJ2-7
v_gene: TRBV4-1
abundance: few

CDR3nt: TGTGCCATCAGTGAGTCCCCCGGCCTAAGCACAGATACGCAGTATTTT
CDR3aa: CAISESPGLSTDTQYF
d_gene: NA
j_gene: TRBJ2-3
v_gene: TRBV10-3
abundance: NA

CDR3nt: TGTGCCAGCAGTCCCTTGGGGGGCACCGGGGAGCTGTTTTTT
CDR3aa: CASSPLGGTGELFF
d_gene: NA
j_gene: TRBJ2-2
v_gene: TRBV28
abundance: NA

CDR3nt: TGTGCCAGCAGTCGGGACTCCGGGCTTACCTACGAGCAGTACTTC
CDR3aa: CASSRDSGLTYEQYF
d_gene: NA
j_gene: TRBJ2-7
v_gene: TRBV27
abundance: NA

CDR3nt: TGCGCCAGCAGCTTGGGAGGTATGGGGAGTGAAGCTTTCTTT
CDR3aa: CASSLGGMGSEAFF
d_gene: NA
j_gene: TRBJ1-1
v_gene: TRBV5-1
abundance: NA

CDR3nt: TGTGCCTGGAGTGGAGTAGCGGGCGACCTTAGCTCCTACAATGAGCAGTTCTTC
CDR3aa: CAWSGVAGDLSSYNEQFF
d_gene: TRBD2
j_gene: TRBJ2-1
v_gene: TRBV30
abundance: NA

CDR3nt: TGTGCCAGCAGAGAGGGGGGGACAGGAACTAACTATGGCTACACCTTC
CDR3aa: CASREGGTGTNYGYTF
d_gene: TRBD1
j_gene: TRBJ1-2
v_gene: TRBV13
abundance: NA

CDR3nt: TGTGCCAGCAGCGGGGACTCCGAAGACACGGATACGCAGTATTTT
CDR3aa: CASSGDSEDTDTQYF
d_gene: NA
j_gene: TRBJ2-3
v_gene: TRBV2
abundance: NA

CDR3nt: TGTGCCAGCAGCTTGAAGTCGGGTGGGCGGGGGGGCCAAACAGATACGCAGTATTTT
CDR3aa: CASSLKSGGRGGQTDTQYF
d_gene: TRBD2
j_gene: TRBJ2-3
v_gene: TRBV5-6
abundance: NA

CDR3nt: TGTGCCAGCAGCTTAGCGAGTAGCCCCACAGATACGCAGTATTTT
CDR3aa: CASSLASSPTDTQYF
d_gene: NA
j_gene: TRBJ2-3
v_gene: TRBV7-6
abundance: many

CDR3nt: TGTGCCAGCAGTGGACCGGGACAGGCTCAGGCTCGAGAGACCCAGTACTTC
CDR3aa: CASSGPGQAQARETQYF
d_gene: TRBD1
j_gene: TRBJ2-5
v_gene: TRBV9
abundance: NA

CDR3nt: TGTGCCAGCAGCCATCCCGGACTAGCGGAAGACAAATGGGATACGCAGTATTTT
CDR3aa: CASSHPGLAEDKWDTQYF
d_gene: TRBD2
j_gene: TRBJ2-3
v_gene: TRBV4-2
abundance: NA

CDR3nt: TGTGCCATCAGTGAGTCGGGACGGACGACAACTAATGAAAAACTGTTTTTT
CDR3aa: CAISESGRTTTNEKLFF
d_gene: NA
j_gene: TRBJ1-4
v_gene: TRBV10-3
abundance: NA

CDR3nt: TGTGCCAGCAGTTTAGTCGGCTTATACAATGAGCAGTTCTTC
CDR3aa: CASSLVGLYNEQFF
d_gene: NA
j_gene: TRBJ2-1
v_gene: TRBV27
abundance: NA

CDR3nt: TGTGCCAGCAGCATCAGCGGGACTAGCGTGACCACAGATACGCAGTATTTT
CDR3aa: CASSISGTSVTTDTQYF
d_gene: TRBD2
j_gene: TRBJ2-3
v_gene: TRBV11-3
abundance: few

CDR3nt: TGTGCCAGCTCACACGGCATCGAGCAGTTCTTC
CDR3aa: CASSHGIEQFF
d_gene: NA
j_gene: TRBJ2-1
v_gene: TRBV11-2
abundance: NA

CDR3nt: TGTGCCAGCAGCTTAAACCTTGGTGGGACACAAGCGGTTAACTCCTACAATGAGAAGTTCTTC
CDR3aa: CASSLNLGGTQAVNSYNEKFF
d_gene: NA
j_gene: TRBJ2-1
v_gene: TRBV11-2
abundance: NA

CDR3nt: TGTGCCAGCAGTTTAGGCCCTAAGGGGGGCAATCAGCCCCAGCATTTT
CDR3aa: CASSLGPKGGNQPQHF
d_gene: NA
j_gene: TRBJ1-5
v_gene: TRBV7-6
abundance: NA

CDR3nt: TGTGCCAGCAGCTTCCTCGGCCGGGCCGCCAATGAGCAGTTCTTC
CDR3aa: CASSFLGRAANEQFF
d_gene: NA
j_gene: TRBJ2-1
v_gene: TRBV7-9
abundance: few

CDR3nt: TGTGCCAGCAGCCCCGGGACTGGAAACACCATATATTTT
CDR3aa: CASSPGTGNTIYF
d_gene: NA
j_gene: TRBJ1-3
v_gene: TRBV7-3
abundance: NA

CDR3nt: TGTGCCAGTAGTATAGCTACTAGCGGACCCCAGGAGACCCAGTACTTC
CDR3aa: CASSIATSGPQETQYF
d_gene: TRBD2
j_gene: TRBJ2-5
v_gene: TRBV19
abundance: NA

CDR3nt: TGTGCCAGCAGCCAAGATTTGTCACGGGGGAGCACAGATACGCAGTATTTT
CDR3aa: CASSQDLSRGSTDTQYF
d_gene: NA
j_gene: TRBJ2-3
v_gene: TRBV14
abundance: NA

CDR3nt: TGTGCCAGCAGCCTTAGCGGGAGCTCCTACGAGCAGTACTTC
CDR3aa: CASSLSGSSYEQYF
d_gene: TRBD2
j_gene: TRBJ2-7
v_gene: TRBV27
abundance: many

CDR3nt: TGCAGTGCTATCTACTCGGGGGAGCAGTATTTT
CDR3aa: CSAIYSGEQYF
d_gene: NA
j_gene: TRBJ2-3
v_gene: TRBV20-1
abundance: NA

CDR3nt: TGTGCCAGCAGTGAAAGGGGACGGAACTTGGAGACCCAGTACTTC
CDR3aa: CASSERGRNLETQYF
d_gene: NA
j_gene: TRBJ2-5
v_gene: TRBV6-1
abundance: NA

CDR3nt: TGTGCCAGCAGCTTAGTGCAAGGGCAAGAGACCCAGTACTTC
CDR3aa: CASSLVQGQETQYF
d_gene: NA
j_gene: TRBJ2-5
v_gene: TRBV7-8
abundance: once

CDR3nt: TGTGCCAGTAGTTTTGGACTGCTGTACCAAGAGACCCAGTACTTC
CDR3aa: CASSFGLLYQETQYF
d_gene: NA
j_gene: TRBJ2-5
v_gene: TRBV19
abundance: NA

CDR3nt: TGCGCCAGCAGCCAGGGGGCGGATTCACCCCTCCACTTT
CDR3aa: CASSQGADSPLHF
d_gene: NA
j_gene: TRBJ1-6
v_gene: TRBV4-1
abundance: NA

CDR3nt: TGTGCAAGCACCCTTCTGTGGAGCTCTGGGGCAAACGTCCTGACTTTC
CDR3aa: CASTLLWSSGANVLTF
d_gene: NA
j_gene: TRBJ2-6
v_gene: TRBV11-1
abundance: NA

CDR3nt: TGTGCCAGCAGCTCACAGGCTACCGAGCAGTTCTTC
CDR3aa: CASSSQATEQFF
d_gene: NA
j_gene: TRBJ2-1
v_gene: TRBV7-3
abundance: NA

CDR3nt: TGCAGTGCTAGTCCCGGGGGCCGGGGCCTTAATCAGCCCCAGCATTTT
CDR3aa: CSASPGGRGLNQPQHF
d_gene: NA
j_gene: TRBJ1-5
v_gene: TRBV20-1
abundance: NA